Listed below are T cell receptor beta chains from one sample, sequenced in a study of tumor-infiltrating lymphocytes in primary liver carcinoma. In TCRdb, the multiplex PCR reads were re-called with MiXCR into one record per CDR3 protein. Found here are roughly 330,000 distinct CDR3 sequences, almost 65% of them singletons; the top ten hold about 6%. The sequenced sample consisted of peripheral blood. The receptor source for this set is a man in his forties or fifties with primary liver carcinoma and hepatitis B virus infection. Each CDR3 is given with its conserved first and last residue. The D gene is left open where the match is weak. Some rows have no size entry. The others give once, few or many, or a class for an expanded clone.

D	J	V	size	CDR3	DNA
-	TRBJ1-1	TRBV7-9	few	CASSLGGNTEALF	TGTGCCAGCAGTTTAGGAGGGAACACTGAAGCTCTCTTT
TRBD1	TRBJ2-2	TRBV5-5	-	CASSIRQGAWELFF	TGTGCCAGCAGCATCCGACAGGGAGCCTGGGAGCTATTTTTT
-	TRBJ2-3	TRBV20-1	-	CSALRGDSTDTQYF	TGCAGTGCTCTGAGGGGGGATAGCACAGATACGCAGTATTTT
-	TRBJ1-1	TRBV29-1	many	CSAGGDDTEAFF	TGCAGTGCCGGGGGGGACGACACTGAAGCTTTCTTT
TRBD1	TRBJ2-6	TRBV7-9	-	CASSLGTGSSGGNVLTF	TGTGCCAGCAGCTTAGGGACAGGTTCCTCTGGGGGCAACGTCCTGACTTTC
-	TRBJ2-5	TRBV7-9	few	CASSPCSLQETQYF	TGTGCCAGCAGCCCCTGTTCCCTCCAAGAGACCCAGTACTTC
-	TRBJ1-1	TRBV28	-	CASTLLGGYTEAFF	TGTGCCAGCACCCTCCTCGGGGGGTACACTGAAGCTTTCTTT
TRBD2	TRBJ2-2	TRBV11-2	-	CASSSGLAGGVGSGELFF	TGTGCTAGCAGCTCCGGACTAGCGGGAGGGGTCGGCAGCGGGGAGCTGTTTTTT
TRBD2	TRBJ2-7	TRBV29-1	-	CNVEREGPEQYF	TGCAACGTCGAGCGGGAGGGCCCCGAGCAATACTTC
-	TRBJ1-5	TRBV5-1	-	CASSLEGYSNQPQHF	TGCGCCAGCAGCTTGGAGGGTTATAGCAATCAGCCCCAGCATTTT
TRBD1	TRBJ1-1	TRBV5-1	-	CASSPAGQGMNTEAFF	TGCGCCAGCAGCCCAGCGGGACAGGGGATGAACACTGAAGCTTTCTTT
-	TRBJ2-5	TRBV4-1	many	CASSQQGMSGETQYF	TGCGCCAGCAGCCAACAAGGGATGTCGGGAGAGACCCAGTACTTC
-	TRBJ1-2	TRBV30	few	CAWSVYRGYTF	TGTGCCTGGAGTGTATATCGGGGCTACACCTTC
-	TRBJ2-1	TRBV28	-	CANRGLAQNEQFF	TGTGCCAACAGAGGATTAGCTCAGAATGAGCAGTTCTTC
TRBD2	TRBJ2-5	TRBV4-3	many	CASSHGTTGTQYF	TGCGCCAGCAGCCATGGGACTACTGGGACCCAGTACTTC